This paragraph covers one T cell receptor (beta chain) sequence. These data are taken from a study of blood T cell repertoires in COVID-19. Here immunoSEQ multiplex PCR was the method, and the copy in TCRdb shows in-frame clones only, minus some. The sample lists approximately 100,000 clones, approximately 79% occurring once. This TCR came from a man in his sixties or seventies with active or convalescent COVID-19. Sequenced material: peripheral blood.

CDR3 sequence: CASSIGRAFNQPQHF. The CDR3 nucleotides are TGTGCCAGTAGTATTGGGAGGGCGTTCAATCAGCCCCAGCATTTT. The chain couples TRBV19 to TRBJ1-5; D gene uncertain. Germline values: CDR1 LNHDA, CDR2 SQIVND (reference sequence). The V and J ends lost 3 bases and 3 bases respectively, with 12 bases between them. The length of the CDR3 is 15 residues. Full variable domain (outside the CDR3, taken from reference TRBV19 and TRBJ1-5): DGGITQSPKYLFRKEGQNVTLSCEQNLNHDAMYWYRQDPGQGLRLIYYSQIVNDFQKGDIAEGYSVSREKKESFPLTVTSAQKNPTAFYLCASSIGRAFNQPQHFGDGTRLSIL.